This T cell receptor beta chain was sequenced for a study of cytomegalovirus exposure and HLA in healthy donors. This CDR3 has 15 amino acids. Germline CDR1 is LNHNV and CDR2 is YYDKDF (reference sequence). V lost 0 bases, J lost 0 bases, and 9 bases lay in between. This table comes from immunoSEQ multiplex PCR, and its TCRdb copy is limited to in-frame clones, with some not included. Of around 400,000 clones in the sample, 86% were seen once. Overall study results and limits: The authors confirmed in vitro that a few CMV-associated chains were specific for CMV antigens. The investigators catalogued 180 or so TCR beta chains as cytomegalovirus-associated.

As concerns this clone: Its antigen is undetermined.

Input material: PBMCs. The chain is built from TRBV15 and TRBJ2-7, with D maybe TRBD1 (5 bases). The source of this sequence is a woman aged 18 to 35 in good health and CMV-seronegative. The CDR3 here is CATSRETGSSYEQYF. The DNA for the CDR3 is TGTGCCACCAGCAGAGAAACAGGATCCTCCTACGAGCAGTACTTC.